The T cell receptor (beta chain) described here comes from a study of blood T cell repertoires in COVID-19. As for the study in general: The samples span acute and convalescent COVID-19 from the United States, Italy and Spain. Sample material is recorded as cDNA or gDNA derived from T cells, B-cell-depleted T cells, or PBMCs.

Deletions cut 5 bases from V and 7 bases from J, with 9 bases between. This CDR3 is 12 amino acids long. Germline-derived CDR1 and CDR2 are MNHEY and SVGAGI. In the original analysis: How many nucleated cells were present was estimated from reference gene primer amplification. Data came from immunoSEQ multiplex PCR; TCRdb stores just in-frame clones and leaves some out. D and trimming come from the DNA, and the V and J calls and clone size come from that table. The data show approximately 400,000 clones, around 90% seen once. This chain links TRBV6-5 with TRBJ1-5; D unresolved. The receptor was isolated from a man in his forties with acute or convalescent COVID-19. The specimen was peripheral blood. In DNA form, the CDR3 reads TGTGCCAGCAGTACCCGGTACCAGCCCCAGCATTTT. This translates into CASSTRYQPQHF.